A single sample is the source of the 20 T cell receptor beta chains below, sequenced in a study of blood T cell repertoires in COVID-19. Assay: immunoSEQ multiplex PCR; the TCRdb copy retains only in-frame clones and omits some. The table includes 200,000 to 250,000 clones, 70% to 90% detected once. The sample comprised peripheral blood. The receptors were sampled from a woman between 45 and 60 years old with acute or convalescent COVID-19.

This chain joins TRBV29-1 and TRBJ1-2; 7 nucleotides align to TRBD1. This CDR3 has 12 amino acids. V lost 4 bases to trimming and J lost 4 bases; unmatched junction nucleotides: 3. Germline V gene data show CDR1 as SQVTM and CDR2 as ANQGSEA. The CDR3 DNA sequence: TGCAGCGTTGCCCCAGGGGGCTATGGCTACACCTTC. Translation: CSVAPGGYGYTF.

The chain recombines TRBV7-2 with TRBJ2-7, with 9 bases fitting TRBD2. V trimming: 5 bases; J trimming: 1 base; junction bases outside the gene matches: 6. Germline V gene data show CDR1 as SGHTA and CDR2 as FQGNSA. This CDR3 region has 15 residues. CDR3 sequence: CASSPLLAGSYEQYF. The CDR3 coding sequence is TGTGCCAGCAGCCCCCTACTAGCGGGTTCCTACGAGCAGTACTTC.

This chain joins TRBV27 and TRBJ2-2; TRBD1 is a possible D gene (5 bases). Germline V gene data show CDR1 as MNHEY and CDR2 as SMNVEV (reference sequence). Trimming pared 2 bases from V and 5 bases from J, leaving 12 bases between. The CDR3 consists of 15 residues. DNA of the CDR3: TGTGCCAGCAGTTTAGGGGCAGGGTGGACCGGGGAGCTGTTTTTT. This translates into CASSLGAGWTGELFF.

The V call is TRBV12-3 or TRBV12-4, the J call TRBJ2-7; 9 positions match TRBD1. The CDR3 contains 13 residues. Germline trimming cut 6 bases from V and 3 bases from J; bases unmatched to any gene: 3. The CDR3 DNA reads as TGTGCCAGCAGACAGGGGGCCATCTACGAGCAGTACTTC. Amino acid sequence: CASRQGAIYEQYF.

V gene TRBV11-2 combines with J gene TRBJ2-7, with 14 bases fitting TRBD2. The junction had 4 bases not matched to a gene; V was cut back by 5 bases and J by 1 base. Germline-derived CDR1 and CDR2 are SGHAT and FQNNGV. The CDR3 runs 16 residues. This CDR3 reads CASSTGTSGRSYEQYF. CDR3 in DNA: TGTGCCAGCAGCACTGGGACTAGCGGGAGATCCTACGAGCAGTACTTC. Looking up the rest from reference TRBV11-2 and TRBJ2-7 gives the full variable domain: EAGVAQSPRYKIIEKRQSVAFWCNPISGHATLYWYQQILGQGPKLLIQFQNNGVVDDSQLPKDRFSAERLKGVDSTLKIQPAKLEDSAVYLCASSTGTSGRSYEQYFGPGTRLTVT.

The rearrangement joins TRBV18 to TRBJ2-7; no reliable D call. The CDR3 has 14 amino acids. Germline V gene sequence: CDR1 KGHSH, CDR2 LQKENI. Deletions cut 4 bases from V and 1 base from J, with 11 bases between. Here the CDR3 reads CASSLNDGSYEQYF. CDR3 nucleotides: TGTGCCAGCTCACTGAACGACGGGTCCTACGAGCAGTACTTC.

On this clone itself: The sample holds other DNA sequences that translate to the same CDR3. The chain recombines TRBV2 with TRBJ1-1, with 8 positions matching TRBD1. Germline trimming cut 6 bases from V and 1 base from J; bases unmatched to any gene: 1. Germline V gene lookup returns CDR1 SNHLY and CDR2 FYNNEI. The CDR3 is 13 residues long. The CDR3 nucleotides read TGTGCCAGCAGAGACAGGGGGAACACTGAAGCTTTCTTT. Translated, it gives CASRDRGNTEAFF.

The sample holds one count of this clone. V usage is TRBV5-6 and J usage is TRBJ1-1; no clear D. The germline V gene has CDR1 SGHDT and CDR2 YYEEEE. This CDR3 has 14 residues. V shed 0 bases and J shed 1 base, with 7 bases lying between them. In DNA, the CDR3 is TGTGCCAGCAGCTTGGTGGCACAGAACACTGAAGCTTTCTTT. This codes for CASSLVAQNTEAFF.

V and J are TRBV25-1 and TRBJ2-7; 8 bases align to TRBD1. The ends lost 3 bases at V and 5 bases at J; junction bases unmatched: 12. The CDR3 consists of 16 residues. The germline V gene has CDR1 MGHDK and CDR2 SYGVNS. The CDR3 DNA is TGTGCCAGCAGTGACACTACCGGGACAGGTAAAGACGAGCAGTACTTC. Translating it yields CASSDTTGTGKDEQYF.

The rearrangement uses TRBV12-3 or TRBV12-4 and TRBJ2-2; D possibly corresponds to TRBD1 (6 bases). This CDR3 has 12 amino acids. CDR3 amino acids: CALRGYTGELFF. The DNA for the CDR3 is TGTGCACTGAGGGGGTACACCGGGGAGCTGTTTTTT.

The V call is TRBV5-1, the J call TRBJ2-3; maybe TRBD2 (6 bases). Trimming stripped 0 bases from V and 9 bases from J, with 23 bases between. This CDR3 has 17 amino acids. CDR1 SGHRS and CDR2 YFSETQ come from the germline V gene. The CDR3 loop reads CASSLEGVGLSPGTQYF. As DNA, the CDR3 is TGCGCCAGCAGCTTGGAGGGTGTAGGACTATCCCCGGGGACGCAGTATTTT.

V usage is TRBV18 and J usage is TRBJ2-5; 9 nucleotides align to TRBD1. CDR1 KGHSH and CDR2 LQKENI come from the germline V gene. This CDR3 is built from 17 residues. J lost 5 bases, V lost 0 bases, and 10 bases had no gene match. The CDR3 DNA reads TGTGCCAGCTCACCACCCGGACAGGGGAACGCAGGGGAGACCCAGTACTTC. It encodes CASSPPGQGNAGETQYF.

This clone was observed a few times. The gene calls are TRBV5-1 and TRBJ1-3; D unresolved. Per the germline V gene, CDR1 is SGHRS and CDR2 is YFSETQ. The ends were cut back, 4 bases at V and 3 bases at J, with 8 bases in the middle. CDR3 length: 13 amino acids. DNA of the CDR3: TGCGCCAGCAGCCCGTATAGTGGAAACACCATATATTTT. It is translated as CASSPYSGNTIYF.

The chain carries TRBV27 and TRBJ1-1; weak D call: TRBD1 (6 bases). V was pared by 1 base and J by 5 bases, with 11 bases between. The CDR3 is 14 residues long. Germline CDR1 and CDR2: MNHEY and SMNVEV (reference sequence). CDR3 amino acids: CASSLWGQTTEAFF. The CDR3, as DNA: TGTGCCAGCAGTTTATGGGGACAAACAACTGAAGCTTTCTTT.

The J gene is TRBJ2-2, the V gene TRBV11-3; D unresolved. The CDR3 has 13 residues. The germline CDR1 and CDR2 sequences are SGHNT and YENEEA. The V end lost 6 bases, the J end lost 4 bases, and 9 bases lay between the germline ends. The CDR3 reads CASRGEFTGELFF. DNA of the CDR3: TGTGCCAGCAGAGGAGAGTTCACCGGGGAGCTGTTTTTT. Together with reference TRBV11-3 and TRBJ2-2, the CDR3 gives the full variable domain: EAGVVQSPRYKIIEKKQPVAFWCNPISGHNTLYWYLQNLGQGPELLIRYENEEAVDDSQLPKDRFSAERLKGVDSTLKIQPAELGDSAVYLCASRGEFTGELFFGEGSRLTVL.

The rearrangement uses TRBV7-2 and TRBJ2-1, with 7 bases matching TRBD1. CDR1 and CDR2 from the germline V gene are SGHTA and FQGNSA. The CDR3 length is 16 residues. V was pared by 3 bases and J by 7 bases, with 12 bases of the junction left unmatched. The CDR3 nucleotides read TGTGCCAGCAGCTTGGTGGTGGTGAGGGGGCTGAATGAGCAGTTCTTC. Encoded protein: CASSLVVVRGLNEQFF.

The rearrangement joins TRBV19 to TRBJ2-7; 8 bases map to TRBD2. CDR1 and CDR2 (germline): LNHDA, SQIVND (reference sequence). The CDR3 contains 15 residues. V gave up 1 base and J gave up 5 bases; unmatched junction bases: 7. For the CDR3, the DNA is TGTGCCAGTAGTATAGCCGGGAGGGCCGGGGACGAGCAGTACTTC. It is translated as CASSIAGRAGDEQYF.

The chain links TRBV6-2 or TRBV6-3 to TRBJ2-1; D may be TRBD1 (5 bases). From germline, CDR1 is MNHEY and CDR2 SVGEGT. The V gene lost 2 bases and the J gene lost 1 base, with 9 bases spanning the gap. CDR3 length: 15 residues. The CDR3 reads CASSYPRGSYNEQFF. In nucleotides, the CDR3 is TGTGCCAGCAGTTACCCAAGGGGTTCCTACAATGAGCAGTTCTTC.

V gene TRBV5-1 combines with J gene TRBJ2-2; D is ambiguous. V was pared by 4 bases and J by 1 base, with 14 bases between. Germline V gene sequence: CDR1 SGHRS, CDR2 YFSETQ. The CDR3 is 16 amino acids. CDR3 sequence: CASSMRGIGNTGELFF. The CDR3 region has the DNA TGCGCCAGCAGCATGCGCGGCATCGGGAACACCGGGGAGCTGTTTTTT.

The V call is TRBV12-5, the J call TRBJ2-5; 10 nucleotides match TRBD2. The CDR3 extends over 16 amino acids. The germline CDR1 and CDR2 sequences are LGHNT and FRNRAP. Trimming cost V 0 bases and J 5 bases; bases outside gene matches: 6. The CDR3 protein is CASGLVTSGRAETQYF. DNA for the CDR3: TGTGCTAGTGGTTTGGTTACAAGCGGGAGGGCGGAGACCCAGTACTTC.